The 5 T cell receptor beta chains below all came from one sample that was sequenced in a study of CD8 T cells in ankylosing spondylitis listed by TCRdb under 2017. Library creation used 5' RACE. The sequencer listed for this sample is Illumina HiSeq 2500. TCRdb handled the public reads itself, with Q25 trimming in fastp and clone calling in MiXCR, and kept productive beta chains. Rows are combined by CDR3 protein, so each entry shows the most common genes and DNA. This sample is represented by around 340,000 distinct CDR3 sequences; approximately 22% of them were singletons. Roughly 14% of the sample is held by the ten biggest clonotypes. Sequenced input: blood, either unsorted or a sorted T cell fraction (not recorded which). Receptor source: a male donor with ankylosing spondylitis or in good health (not recorded which).

The chain is built from TRBV7-9 and TRBJ2-7; D remains unclear. The germline gives CDR1 SEHNR, CDR2 FQNEAQ (reference sequence). This CDR3 contains 14 residues. V lost 1 base and J lost 7, with 14 bases in between. The CDR3 is CASSLGLSREEQYF. The DNA for the CDR3 is TGTGCCAGCAGCTTAGGGTTGAGTAGGGAAGAGCAGTACTTC.

This clonotype was seen a handful of times. V is TRBV4-1 and J is TRBJ2-3, with a possible D match to TRBD1 (6 bases). Trimming shortened V by 8 bases and J by 1 base, and 19 bases separated the two germline ends. Germline values: CDR1 MGHRA, CDR2 YSYEKL. The length of the CDR3 is 16 residues. The CDR3 sequence is CASSFSEAGGTDTQYF. The DNA for the CDR3 is TGCGCCAGCTCCTTCTCGGAGGCAGGGGGCACAGATACGCAGTATTTT.

The J gene is TRBJ2-1, the V gene TRBV14; D not resolved. Trimming stripped 4 bases from V and 0 bases from J, with 16 bases between. Germline CDR1 SGHDN, CDR2 FVKESK. The CDR3 consists of 17 residues. Written as DNA, the CDR3 is TGTGCCAGCAGCCTTGGGCCACCGTGGGGCTCCTACAATGAGCAGTTCTTC. This encodes CASSLGPPWGSYNEQFF.

V and J are TRBV9 and TRBJ2-1, with D possibly being TRBD2 (5 bases). The V gene's germline CDR1 is SGDLS and CDR2 YYNGEE. Between the trimmed V and J ends, which lost 1 base and 0 bases, there was a span of 8 bases. The CDR3 loop spans 15 amino acids. The CDR3 spells CASSVTSGSYNEQFF. The CDR3 DNA sequence: TGTGCCAGCAGCGTAACAAGCGGCTCCTACAATGAGCAGTTCTTC.

The rearrangement links TRBV12-3 or TRBV12-4 to TRBJ2-3; the D is unclear. This CDR3 is built from 14 residues. The V end lost 5 bases, the J end lost 2 bases, and 11 bases lay between the germline ends. DNA for the CDR3: TGTGCCAGCAGTCAGTCTAGTACCACAGATACGCAGTATTTT. Amino acids: CASSQSSTTDTQYF.